These 10 T cell receptor beta chains were all obtained from the same sample, sequenced in a study of cytomegalovirus exposure and HLA in healthy donors. PCR involved 60 Vbeta and 13 Jbeta primers. Assay used: immunoSEQ multiplex PCR; TCRdb lists only in-frame clones, some missing. Altogether over 95,000 clones are present, 74% being singletons, with the ten largest covering just over 2%. The sequenced material came from PBMCs. The origin of the receptors is a human donor in good health.

The V gene is TRBV9, the J gene TRBJ2-1, with 7 bases aligning to TRBD2. CDR1 SGDLS and CDR2 YYNGEE come from the germline V gene. This CDR3 comprises 13 residues. V gave up 4 bases and J gave up 6 bases; unmatched junction bases: 4. The CDR3 bases are TGTGCCAGCAGCATCAGACTAGCCAATGAGCAGTTCTTC. Its protein product is CASSIRLANEQFF.

The gene calls are TRBV28 and TRBJ2-3; 10 bases agree with TRBD2. Germline V CDR1 and CDR2: MDHEN, SYDVKM. CDR3 length: 14 amino acids. The V segment lost 7 bases and the J segment 4 bases; nucleotides outside the gene matches: 5. CDR3 in DNA: TGTGCCAGCATTCTAGCGGGAGACCCAGATACGCAGTATTTT. It codes for CASILAGDPDTQYF.

The rearrangement joins TRBV7-6 to TRBJ1-3, with D possibly being TRBD1 (6 bases). V dropped 1 base and J dropped 1 base, with 11 bases sitting between them. The CDR3 runs 16 residues. Germline CDR1 is SGHVS and CDR2 is FNYEAQ. The CDR3: CASSLGQGSSGNTIYF. CDR3 nucleotide sequence: TGTGCCAGCAGCTTAGGGCAGGGGTCTTCTGGAAACACCATATATTTT.

This clone was seen once. The chain links TRBV5-1 to TRBJ1-6; D may be TRBD1 (5 bases). Germline V gene sequence: CDR1 SGHRS, CDR2 YFSETQ. This CDR3 region has 14 residues. The V end lost 7 bases, the J end lost 5 bases, and 13 bases lay between the germline ends. This chain's CDR3 is CASGGTEDNSPLHF. In nucleotides, the CDR3 is TGCGCCAGCGGGGGGACGGAAGATAATTCACCCCTCCACTTT.

This clone was seen only a few times. The genes are TRBV6-4 and TRBJ1-4, with no clear D. Between the trimmed V and J ends, which lost 2 bases and 8 bases, there was a span of 12 bases. This CDR3 has 14 amino acids. From germline, CDR1 is MRHNA and CDR2 SNTAGT. CDR3: CASSDPRRKEKLFF. As DNA, the CDR3 is TGTGCCAGCAGTGACCCACGGCGGAAGGAAAAACTGTTTTTT.

V gene TRBV7-2 combines with J gene TRBJ1-5; 9 bases line up with TRBD1. The germline CDR1 and CDR2 sequences are SGHTA and FQGNSA. The ends lost 5 bases at V and 1 base at J; junction bases unmatched: 3. This CDR3 spans 15 amino acids. CDR3 coding DNA: TGTGCCAGCAGCCGCGGGACAGGGAGCAATCAGCCCCAGCATTTT. It codes for CASSRGTGSNQPQHF.

The chain uses TRBV7-9 and TRBJ2-5; D not resolved. V dropped 3 bases and J dropped 5 bases, with 10 bases sitting between them. This CDR3 is 13 amino acids long. Per the germline V gene, CDR1 is SEHNR and CDR2 is FQNEAQ (reference sequence). The CDR3 DNA follows: TGTGCCAGCAGCTTTCCCGTCCTGGAGACCCAGTACTTC. Amino acids: CASSFPVLETQYF.

This clone was recorded only once. V is TRBV7-9 and J is TRBJ1-6; D possibly corresponds to TRBD1 (5 bases). Deletions cut 4 bases from V and 14 bases from J, with 18 bases between. Germline V gene sequence: CDR1 SEHNR, CDR2 FQNEAQ (reference sequence). This CDR3 comprises 14 residues. In DNA form, the CDR3 reads TGTGCCAGCAGCTCCACGGGGGGACGGCCCGCCCTCCACTTT. This sequence encodes CASSSTGGRPALHF.

Concerning this clone: The junction does not match germline at one end; this may be a read error. The J gene is TRBJ1-5, the V gene TRBV5-1; D possibly corresponds to TRBD1 (5 bases). This CDR3 is 16 amino acids long. Germline CDR1 and CDR2: SGHRS and YFSETQ. CDR3 sequence reads: CASNLGGDVGNQPQHF. CDR3 DNA: TGCGCCAGCAACTTGGGGGGGGATGTAGGGAATCAGCCCCAGCATTTT. The full variable domain, its missing parts supplied by reference TRBV5-1 and TRBJ1-5, is KAGVTQTPRYLIKTRGQQVTLSCSPISGHRSVSWYQQTPGQGLQFLFEYFSETQRNKGNFPGRFSGRQFSNSRSEMNVSTLELGDSALYLCASNLGGDVGNQPQHFGDGTRLSIL.

This chain uses TRBV9 with TRBJ2-7, with TRBD1 matching over 9 bases. Trimming took 3 bases from V and 5 from J; bases not matched to a gene: 6. This CDR3 contains 14 residues. Germline V gives CDR1 SGDLS, CDR2 YYNGEE. The CDR3 coding sequence is TGTGCCAGCAGCGCGGACAGGGGTGGGGACGAGCAGTACTTC. It encodes CASSADRGGDEQYF.